A selection of T cell receptor beta chains follows, all from one sample in a study of shared clonotypes between healthy human individuals. Measured with immunoSEQ multiplex PCR; TCRdb has only the in-frame clones, and not every one. The table records about 2.3 million clones, 80% to 95% of them present only once. Sequencing input: naive CD4+ T cells from PBMCs. These TCRs come from a man between 18 and 29 years old in good health. Some clones in this sample may be carry-over from other donors' samples. CDR3s leave out the opening cysteine and the closing phenylalanine or tryptophan.

TRBJ1-2 | TRBV28 | ASSQGFDYGYT
TRBJ2-2 | TRBV11-3 | ASSRGGGGELF
TRBJ2-6 | TRBV18 | ASSPPSGANVLT
TRBJ2-1 | TRBV28 | ASSPAGIGSDEQF
TRBJ2-7 | TRBV19 | ASSMGGRTYEQY
TRBJ1-1 | TRBV5-1 | ASSPGTANTEAF
TRBJ2-1 | TRBV7-2 | ASSLDRGAYNEQF
TRBJ2-6 | TRBV6-5 | ASSFSSGANVLT
TRBJ2-2 | TRBV5-1 | ASTGGSGTGELF
TRBJ1-5 | TRBV5-1 | ASSPLGEGGQPQH
TRBJ2-3 | TRBV5-1 | ASTRTSGGGTDTQY
TRBJ2-5 | TRBV10-3 | AIGGSGVQETQY
TRBJ2-4 | TRBV5-1 | ASRGTENDIQY
TRBJ1-1 | TRBV18 | ASSPLRGPSTEAF
TRBJ2-7 | TRBV6-1 | ASSLQGGDEQY
TRBJ2-2 | TRBV10-3 | AISEGQGAAGELF
TRBJ1-2 | TRBV7-2 | ASSRTGYGYT
TRBJ2-5 | TRBV7-3 | ASSGGSEGTQY
TRBJ1-3 | TRBV4-1 | ASSRTQSSGNTIY
TRBJ2-3 | TRBV6-4 | ASSDRPTDTQY
TRBJ2-5 | TRBV5-1 | ASGPGLSGETQY
TRBJ2-6 | TRBV7-9 | ASKTRIGHRSGANVLT
TRBJ2-1 | TRBV28 | ASSRLAGSYNEQF
TRBJ2-3 | TRBV5-1 | ASSLVIAGGNTQY
TRBJ1-4 | TRBV6-1 | ASSERRQGHEKLF
TRBJ2-3 | TRBV19 | ASSNLLGGDNADTQY